Following are 9 T cell receptor beta chains from one sample sequenced in a study of CD8 T cells in Susac syndrome (dated by TCRdb to the late 2010s). Receptors were amplified or captured by the immunoSEQ multiplex PCR assay. RNA was extracted using the RNeasy kit, and about 0.5 to 1 ug of the RNA was reverse transcribed with random hexamers. TCRdb trimmed public reads at Q25 via fastp, called clones via MiXCR and kept in-frame beta chains. Rows with one shared CDR3 protein collapse into an entry with the most common genes and DNA. The sample yields 120,000 or so distinct CDR3 sequences; approximately 93% were counted once. The ten largest clonotypes hold 0.093% of the sample. The source material was CD4+ T cells from PBMCs. These receptors were obtained from a human donor with multiple sclerosis.

The V and J genes are TRBV10-3 and TRBJ2-7, with a weak D call TRBD2 (7 bases). The CDR3 sequence is 15 residues long. V lost 6 bases, J lost 4 bases, and 19 bases lay in between. Germline V lookup: CDR1 ENHRY, CDR2 SYGVKD. The CDR3 DNA is TGTGCCATCAGCCCCGTGGGGGGGGCGGCGTACGAGCAGTACTTC. It is translated as CAISPVGGAAYEQYF.

The chain joins TRBV28 to TRBJ1-1, with D perhaps TRBD1 (5 bases). Germline CDR1 and CDR2: MDHEN and SYDVKM. Trimming left V 9 bases short and J 0 bases short, with 14 bases between. The CDR3 runs 14 residues. The CDR3 nucleotides read TGTGCCAGTCGTCCGGGCAGGGTGAACACTGAAGCTTTCTTT. It codes for CASRPGRVNTEAFF.

CDR3 in amino acids: CASSQSIIPRTGSSTNTGELFF. The CDR3 DNA reads TGCGCCAGCAGTCAATCGATAATCCCAAGGACGGGGAGTAGTACGAACACCGGGGAGCTGTTTTTT. The rearrangement joins TRBV23-1 to TRBJ2-2; TRBD2 is a possible D gene (5 bases). TRBV23-1 is an open reading frame whose function is uncertain. The V end lost 0 bases, the J end lost 0 bases, and 26 bases lay between the germline ends. The CDR3 consists of 22 residues.

The genes are TRBV5-1 and TRBJ1-1, with TRBD1 matching over 11 bases. CDR3 length: 14 amino acids. V lost 5 bases, J lost 2 bases, and 2 bases stayed unmatched. CDR1 is SGHRS and CDR2 is YFSETQ in the germline V gene. DNA for the CDR3: TGCGCCAGCAGGGGACAGGGGGTAAACACTGAAGCTTTCTTT. This codes for CASRGQGVNTEAFF.

This clonotype has a single count. The chain combines TRBV4-3 with TRBJ2-7, with D perhaps assigned TRBD1 or TRBD2 (6 bases each). V lost 6 bases and J 6 bases, leaving 15 bases between the germline ends. Germline CDR1 reads LGHNA; CDR2 reads YSLEER. The CDR3 has 13 amino acids. The CDR3 region has the DNA TGCGCCAGCAGTCGCACGTCGGGGGCCGAGCAGTACTTC. The encoded protein is CASSRTSGAEQYF.

This chain uses TRBV29-1 with TRBJ1-1; D might be TRBD1 (5 bases). The CDR3 sequence is 16 residues long. Germline CDR1 reads SQVTM; CDR2 reads ANQGSEA. Trimming cost V 2 bases and J 10 bases, with 26 bases left between them. Here the CDR3 reads CSVETRLTRGRGSAFF. The CDR3 bases are TGCAGCGTTGAAACTCGCCTGACGAGGGGCCGTGGATCAGCTTTCTTT.

The chain has TRBV6-5 and TRBJ2-5; 8 bases are shared with TRBD2. Germline trimming cut 7 bases from V and 3 bases from J; bases unmatched to any gene: 10. This CDR3 comprises 15 residues. The germline CDR1 and CDR2 sequences are MNHEY and SVGAGI. CDR3: CASTGEGAGEETQYF. The CDR3 bases are TGTGCCAGCACTGGGGAGGGAGCGGGGGAAGAGACCCAGTACTTC.

The V call is TRBV6-6, the J call TRBJ1-3, with TRBD1 matching 7 bases. Germline trimming cut 7 bases from V and 4 bases from J; bases unmatched to any gene: 7. The CDR3 has 14 residues. Germline V gene data show CDR1 as MNHNY and CDR2 as SVGAGI (reference sequence). The CDR3 loop is CASMEDRRGNTIYF. The CDR3 DNA reads TGTGCCAGCATGGAGGACAGGCGAGGAAACACCATATATTTT.

V usage is TRBV7-9 and J usage is TRBJ1-4; D is unclear. The ends were cut back, 5 bases at V and 0 bases at J, with 10 bases in the middle. The CDR3 contains 15 residues. Germline V gives CDR1 SEHNR, CDR2 FQNEAQ (reference sequence). Here the CDR3 DNA reads TGTGCCAGCAGCCCAGTTATTGCAACTAATGAAAAACTGTTTTTT. Translated: CASSPVIATNEKLFF.